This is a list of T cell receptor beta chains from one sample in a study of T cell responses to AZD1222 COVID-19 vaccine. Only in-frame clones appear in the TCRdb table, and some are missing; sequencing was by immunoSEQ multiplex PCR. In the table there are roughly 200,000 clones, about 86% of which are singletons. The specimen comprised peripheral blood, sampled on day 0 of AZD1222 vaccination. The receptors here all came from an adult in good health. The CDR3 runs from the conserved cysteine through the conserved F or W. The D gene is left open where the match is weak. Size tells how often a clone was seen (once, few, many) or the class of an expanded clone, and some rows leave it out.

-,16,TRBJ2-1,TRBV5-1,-,CASSLEGQGSYNEQFF,TGCGCCAGCAGCTTGGAAGGGCAGGGGTCCTACAATGAGCAGTTCTTC
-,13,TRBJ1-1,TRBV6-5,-,CATNTGSTPEAFF,TGTGCCACCAACACCGGGTCCACTCCTGAAGCTTTCTTT
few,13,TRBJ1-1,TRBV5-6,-,CASSLTGNTEAFF,TGTGCCAGCAGCTTGACAGGGAACACTGAAGCTTTCTTT
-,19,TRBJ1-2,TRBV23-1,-,CASSQSRYTGWASNYGYTF,TGCGCCAGCAGTCAATCCAGATACACAGGTTGGGCGTCTAACTATGGCTACACCTTC
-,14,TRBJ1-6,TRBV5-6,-,CASSLERGNSPLHF,TGTGCCAGCAGCTTGGAAAGGGGGAACTCACCCCTCCACTTT
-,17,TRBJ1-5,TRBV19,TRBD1,CASSAAHSGQTYQPQHF,TGTGCCAGTAGTGCAGCACACTCGGGACAGACGTATCAGCCCCAGCATTTT
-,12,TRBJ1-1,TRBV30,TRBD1,CACDRAATEAFF,TGTGCCTGTGACAGGGCGGCTACTGAAGCTTTCTTT
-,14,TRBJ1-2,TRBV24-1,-,CATSDFYTDYGYTF,TGTGCCACCAGTGATTTTTACACCGACTATGGCTACACCTTC
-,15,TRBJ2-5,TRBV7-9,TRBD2,CASSFPSGGEETQYF,TGTGCCAGCAGCTTTCCTAGCGGGGGGGAAGAGACCCAGTACTTC
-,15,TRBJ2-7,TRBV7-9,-,CASSLDRANPYEQYF,TGTGCCAGCAGCTTAGACCGCGCCAACCCCTACGAGCAGTACTTC
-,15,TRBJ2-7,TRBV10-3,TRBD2,CAISGGGAGGAEQYF,TGTGCCATCAGCGGCGGGGGGGCCGGAGGGGCAGAGCAGTACTTC
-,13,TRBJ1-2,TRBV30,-,CAWNLGQRDGYTF,TGTGCCTGGAACCTCGGACAACGGGATGGCTACACCTTC